The clone carrying this TCR beta chain was observed a handful of times. What it binds is unknown. CDR3 length: 14 residues. V was clipped by 1 base and J by 3 bases, with 10 bases between them. The germline CDR1 and CDR2 sequences are SGHRS and YFSETQ. The table came from immunoSEQ multiplex PCR; TCRdb's copy has only in-frame clones and leaves some out. The repertoire holds around 190,000 clones, with 90% to 95% as singletons. The sample belongs to a study of T cell responses to AZD1222 COVID-19 vaccine. Study-level points and caveats: Donors were largely white British and mainly female; clonal diversity was possibly underestimated. The study reported that nearly half of spike-specific TCRs target unmutated variant regions. Every sample of the repertoires postdated the peak T cell response. Spike-specific TCR breadth and depth grew following two AZD1222 doses.

This clonotype originated in an adult who received the AZD1222 COVID-19 vaccine. Material: peripheral blood, obtained 28 days after the second AZD1222 dose. The genes are TRBV5-1 and TRBJ2-5; D is possibly TRBD2 (6 bases). The CDR3 protein is CASSLQGGKETQYF. In DNA form, the CDR3 reads TGCGCCAGCAGCTTGCAGGGAGGAAAAGAGACCCAGTACTTC. The full variable domain, in which reference TRBV5-1 and TRBJ2-5 provide the parts outside the CDR3, is KAGVTQTPRYLIKTRGQQVTLSCSPISGHRSVSWYQQTPGQGLQFLFEYFSETQRNKGNFPGRFSGRQFSNSRSEMNVSTLELGDSALYLCASSLQGGKETQYFGPGTRLLVL.